This is a list of T cell receptor beta chains from one sample in a study of T cells expressing NK-cell markers. TCRdb re-called the 5' RACE reads and catalogs CDR3 proteins one per entry, DNA excluded. The sample's table shows 300,000 to 500,000 distinct CDR3 sequences. The sequencing sample was made of blood T cells: a sorted CD56 or NKG2C T cell subset, CD4+ or CD8+ T cells, or bulk PBMC T cells (not recorded which). These receptors originate from a woman in her forties or fifties in good health. CDR3s include the opening cysteine and the closing phenylalanine or tryptophan.

CDR3 protein: CASSPTILQGYEQYF
J gene: TRBJ2-7
V gene: TRBV18

CDR3 protein: CASSLGIAGGPGQYF
J gene: TRBJ2-3
V gene: TRBV5-1

CDR3 protein: CAPTRATGELFF
J gene: TRBJ2-2
V gene: TRBV12-3/TRBV12-4

CDR3 protein: CSARVPGLAGGPQYIQYF
J gene: TRBJ2-4
V gene: TRBV20-1

CDR3 protein: CASSLVAGDNSPLHF
J gene: TRBJ1-6
V gene: TRBV5-1

CDR3 protein: CASSLAISPGANEQFF
J gene: TRBJ2-1
V gene: TRBV5-1

CDR3 protein: CSARDTQGEGEKLFF
J gene: TRBJ1-4
V gene: TRBV20-1

CDR3 protein: CASSQGARQALEQFF
J gene: TRBJ2-1
V gene: TRBV14

CDR3 protein: CASSSTGKQGNEQFF
J gene: TRBJ2-1
V gene: TRBV18

CDR3 protein: CSVEEGWNEQFF
J gene: TRBJ2-1
V gene: TRBV29-1

CDR3 protein: CASSEAPTTGQPQHF
J gene: TRBJ1-5
V gene: TRBV2

CDR3 protein: CASSLTQGQEAFF
J gene: TRBJ1-1
V gene: TRBV12-3/TRBV12-4

CDR3 protein: CASSQLRSTDTQYF
J gene: TRBJ2-3
V gene: TRBV3-1

CDR3 protein: CSVEVGTNEQYF
J gene: TRBJ2-7
V gene: TRBV29-1

CDR3 protein: CASRGQGEVEAFF
J gene: TRBJ1-1
V gene: TRBV5-1

CDR3 protein: CASSGGGRAGETQYF
J gene: TRBJ2-5
V gene: TRBV6-6

CDR3 protein: CASNPRGTFSTDTQYF
J gene: TRBJ2-3
V gene: TRBV6-5

CDR3 protein: CSAYMTSEEQFF
J gene: TRBJ2-1
V gene: TRBV20-1

CDR3 protein: CASSQRTVYQETQYF
J gene: TRBJ2-5
V gene: TRBV4-1

CDR3 protein: CASSLAAGGFNEQFF
J gene: TRBJ2-1
V gene: TRBV5-1

CDR3 protein: CASSQDPTGARTGGYTF
J gene: TRBJ1-2
V gene: TRBV14

CDR3 protein: CASSPHQGSGEKLFF
J gene: TRBJ1-4
V gene: TRBV4-1

CDR3 protein: CASSEGGTRSTDTQYF
J gene: TRBJ2-3
V gene: TRBV2

CDR3 protein: CATSDFGLPTGELFF
J gene: TRBJ2-2
V gene: TRBV24-1

CDR3 protein: CASSPTGLAGTGELFF
J gene: TRBJ2-2
V gene: TRBV3-1

CDR3 protein: CASSLRRAPAYEQYF
J gene: TRBJ2-7
V gene: TRBV3-1

CDR3 protein: CASSPEGFDSGANVLTF
J gene: TRBJ2-6
V gene: TRBV11-3

CDR3 protein: CASSFGGAWDEKLFF
J gene: TRBJ1-4
V gene: TRBV12-3/TRBV12-4

CDR3 protein: CASRDHWLAGAGELFF
J gene: TRBJ2-2
V gene: TRBV28

CDR3 protein: CSARDSDRARNQPQHF
J gene: TRBJ1-5
V gene: TRBV20-1